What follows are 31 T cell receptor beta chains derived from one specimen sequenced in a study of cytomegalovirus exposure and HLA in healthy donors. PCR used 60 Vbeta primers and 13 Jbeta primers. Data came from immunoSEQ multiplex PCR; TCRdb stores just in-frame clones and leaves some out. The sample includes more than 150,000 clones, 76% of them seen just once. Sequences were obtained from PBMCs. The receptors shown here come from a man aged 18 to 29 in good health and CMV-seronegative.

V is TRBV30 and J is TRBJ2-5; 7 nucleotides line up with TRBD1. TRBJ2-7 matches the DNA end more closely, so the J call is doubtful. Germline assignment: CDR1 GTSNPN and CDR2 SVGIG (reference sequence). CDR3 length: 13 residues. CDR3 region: CACSYRGPYEQYF. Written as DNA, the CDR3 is TGTGCCTGCTCTTACAGGGGACCCTACGAGCAGTACTTC.

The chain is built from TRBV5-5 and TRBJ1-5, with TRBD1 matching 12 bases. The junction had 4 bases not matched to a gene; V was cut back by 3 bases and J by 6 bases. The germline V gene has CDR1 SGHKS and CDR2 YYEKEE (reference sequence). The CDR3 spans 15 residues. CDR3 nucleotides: TGTGCCAGCAGCTCGGGACAGGGGGCAGGTCAGCCCCAGCATTTT. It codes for CASSSGQGAGQPQHF. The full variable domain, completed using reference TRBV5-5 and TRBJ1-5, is DAGVTQSPTHLIKTRGQQVTLRCSPISGHKSVSWYQQVLGQGPQFIFQYYEKEERGRGNFPDRFSARQFPNYSSELNVNALLLGDSALYLCASSSGQGAGQPQHFGDGTRLSIL.

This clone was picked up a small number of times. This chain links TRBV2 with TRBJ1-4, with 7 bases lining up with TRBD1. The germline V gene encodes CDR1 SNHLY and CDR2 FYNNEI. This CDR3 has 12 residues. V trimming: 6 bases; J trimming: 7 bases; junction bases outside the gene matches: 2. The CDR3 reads CASSRTGEKLFF. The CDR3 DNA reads TGTGCCAGCAGCAGGACAGGTGAAAAACTGTTTTTT.

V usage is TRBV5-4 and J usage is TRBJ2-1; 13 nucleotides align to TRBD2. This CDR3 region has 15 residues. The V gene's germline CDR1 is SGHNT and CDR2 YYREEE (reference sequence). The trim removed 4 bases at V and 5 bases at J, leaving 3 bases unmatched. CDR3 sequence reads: CASSPTSGGNNEQFF. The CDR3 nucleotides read TGTGCCAGCAGCCCGACTAGCGGGGGGAACAATGAGCAGTTCTTC.

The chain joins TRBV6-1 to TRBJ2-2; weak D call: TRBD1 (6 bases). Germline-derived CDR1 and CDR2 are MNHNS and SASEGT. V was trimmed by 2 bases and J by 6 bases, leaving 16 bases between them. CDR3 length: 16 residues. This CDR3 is CASSERAGAFPGELFF. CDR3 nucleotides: TGTGCCAGCAGTGAACGGGCAGGGGCTTTTCCCGGGGAGCTGTTTTTT.

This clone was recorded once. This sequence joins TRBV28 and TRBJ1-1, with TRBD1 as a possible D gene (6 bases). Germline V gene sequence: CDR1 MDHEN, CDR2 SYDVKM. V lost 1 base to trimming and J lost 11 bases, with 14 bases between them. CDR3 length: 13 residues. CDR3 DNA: TGTGCCAGCAGTTTATTAGGGGGGGTGGTGGCTTTCTTT. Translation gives CASSLLGGVVAFF. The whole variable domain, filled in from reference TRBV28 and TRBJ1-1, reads DVKVTQSSRYLVKRTGEKVFLECVQDMDHENMFWYRQDPGLGLRLIYFSYDVKMKEKGDIPEGYSVSREKKERFSLILESASTNQTSMYLCASSLLGGVVAFFGQGTRLTVV.

DNA for the CDR3: TGCGCCAGCAGCTTCCCTAGCGGGGAGACCCAGTACTTC. Residues: CASSFPSGETQYF. This chain uses TRBV5-1 with TRBJ2-5, with 8 bases that match TRBD2. The CDR3 covers 13 residues. V was pared by 2 bases and J by 5 bases, with 2 bases of the junction left unmatched. The germline CDR1 and CDR2 sequences are SGHRS and YFSETQ.

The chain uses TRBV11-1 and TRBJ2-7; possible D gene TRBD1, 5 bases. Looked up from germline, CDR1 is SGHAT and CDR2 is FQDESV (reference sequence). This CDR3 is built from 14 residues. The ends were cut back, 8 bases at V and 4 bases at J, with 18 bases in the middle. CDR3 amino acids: CASASAGNRYEQYF. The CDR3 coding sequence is TGTGCCAGCGCGAGCGCAGGGAATAGGTACGAGCAGTACTTC.

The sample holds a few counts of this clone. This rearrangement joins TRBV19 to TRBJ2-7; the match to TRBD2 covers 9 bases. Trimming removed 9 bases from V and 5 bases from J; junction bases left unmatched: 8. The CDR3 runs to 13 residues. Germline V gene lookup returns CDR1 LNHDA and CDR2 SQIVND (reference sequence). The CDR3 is CASRVAGAHEQYF. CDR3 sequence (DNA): TGTGCCAGCCGGGTAGCGGGAGCCCACGAGCAGTACTTC.

The CDR3 reads CASSDRNEQYF. The CDR3 DNA reads TGTGCCAGCAGCGACAGGAACGAGCAGTACTTC. This chain connects TRBV6-1 to TRBJ2-7; tentative D call: TRBD1 (6 bases). CDR3 length: 11 residues. CDR1 is MNHNS, CDR2 SASEGT, per germline. The V end lost 6 bases, the J end lost 5 bases, and 8 bases lay between the germline ends.

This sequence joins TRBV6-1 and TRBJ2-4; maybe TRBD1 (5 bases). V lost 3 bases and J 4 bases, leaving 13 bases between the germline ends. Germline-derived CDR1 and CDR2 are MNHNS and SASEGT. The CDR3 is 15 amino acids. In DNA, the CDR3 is TGTGCCAGCAGTGAGTCTCAGGGAATAAAAAACATTCAGTACTTC. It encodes CASSESQGIKNIQYF.

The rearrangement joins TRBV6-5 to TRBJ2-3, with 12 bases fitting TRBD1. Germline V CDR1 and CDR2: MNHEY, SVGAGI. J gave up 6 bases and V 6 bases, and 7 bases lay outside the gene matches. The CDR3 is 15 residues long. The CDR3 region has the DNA TGTGCCAGCAGGTCCGGGACAGGGGGCAAGGATACGCAGTATTTT. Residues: CASRSGTGGKDTQYF.

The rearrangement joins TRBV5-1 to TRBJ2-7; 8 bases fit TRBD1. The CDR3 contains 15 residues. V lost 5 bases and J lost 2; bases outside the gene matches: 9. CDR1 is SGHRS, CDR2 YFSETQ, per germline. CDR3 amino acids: CASRVETGDTYEQYF. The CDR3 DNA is TGCGCCAGCAGAGTCGAGACAGGGGATACCTACGAGCAGTACTTC.

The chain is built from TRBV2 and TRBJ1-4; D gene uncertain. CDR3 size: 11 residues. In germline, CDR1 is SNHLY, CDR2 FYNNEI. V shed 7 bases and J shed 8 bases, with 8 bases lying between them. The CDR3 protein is CASISGEKLFF. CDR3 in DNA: TGTGCCAGCATTTCAGGCGAAAAACTGTTTTTT.

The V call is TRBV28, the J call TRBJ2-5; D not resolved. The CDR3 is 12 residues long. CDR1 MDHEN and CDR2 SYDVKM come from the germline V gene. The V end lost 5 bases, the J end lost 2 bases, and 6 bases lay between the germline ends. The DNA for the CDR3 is TGTGCCAGCAGTCCCCCGCAAGAGACCCAGTACTTC. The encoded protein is CASSPPQETQYF.

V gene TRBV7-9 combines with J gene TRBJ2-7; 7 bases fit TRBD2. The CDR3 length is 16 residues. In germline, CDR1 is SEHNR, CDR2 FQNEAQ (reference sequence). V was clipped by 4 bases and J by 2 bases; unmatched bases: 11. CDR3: CASSWKPSGSTYEQYF. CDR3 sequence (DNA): TGTGCCAGCAGCTGGAAACCTAGCGGATCTACCTACGAGCAGTACTTC.

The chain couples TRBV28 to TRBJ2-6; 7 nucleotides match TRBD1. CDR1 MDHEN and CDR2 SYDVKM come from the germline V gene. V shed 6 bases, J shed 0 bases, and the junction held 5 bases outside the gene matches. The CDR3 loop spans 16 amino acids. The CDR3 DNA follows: TGTGCCAGCAGACCAACAGGGGTCTCTGGGGCCAACGTCCTGACTTTC. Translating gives CASRPTGVSGANVLTF.

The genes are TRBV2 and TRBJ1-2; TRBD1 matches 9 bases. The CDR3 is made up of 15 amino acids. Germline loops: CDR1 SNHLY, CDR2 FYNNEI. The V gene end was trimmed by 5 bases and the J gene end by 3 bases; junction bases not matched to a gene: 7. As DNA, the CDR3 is TGTGCCAGCAGTCGCCGAGGGGACAGGGACTATGGCTACACCTTC. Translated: CASSRRGDRDYGYTF.

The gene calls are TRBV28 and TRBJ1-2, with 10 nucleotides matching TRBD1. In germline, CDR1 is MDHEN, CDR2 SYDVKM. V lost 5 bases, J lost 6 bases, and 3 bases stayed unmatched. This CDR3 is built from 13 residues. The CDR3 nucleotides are TGTGCCAGCAGTGACAGGGGGCGAGATGGCTACACCTTC. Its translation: CASSDRGRDGYTF.

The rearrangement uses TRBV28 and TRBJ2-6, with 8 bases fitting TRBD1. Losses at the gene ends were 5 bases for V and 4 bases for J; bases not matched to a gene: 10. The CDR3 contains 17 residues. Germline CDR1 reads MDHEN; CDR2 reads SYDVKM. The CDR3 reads CASSPLRTGKGANVLTF. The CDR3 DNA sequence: TGTGCCAGCAGTCCCCTTCGGACAGGGAAAGGGGCCAACGTCCTGACTTTC.

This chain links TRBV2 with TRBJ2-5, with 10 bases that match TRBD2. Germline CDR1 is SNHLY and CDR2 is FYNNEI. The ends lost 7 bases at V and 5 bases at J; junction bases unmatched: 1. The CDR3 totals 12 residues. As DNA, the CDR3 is TGTGCCAGCAAGCGGGGGGGCGAGACCCAGTACTTC. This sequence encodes CASKRGGETQYF.

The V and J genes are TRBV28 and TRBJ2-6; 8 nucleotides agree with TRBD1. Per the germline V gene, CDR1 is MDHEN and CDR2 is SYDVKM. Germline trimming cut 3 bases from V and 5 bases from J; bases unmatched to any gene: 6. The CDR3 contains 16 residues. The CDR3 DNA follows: TGTGCCAGCAGTTTCGGGACAGGCGTGAGGGCCAACGTCCTGACTTTC. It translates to CASSFGTGVRANVLTF.

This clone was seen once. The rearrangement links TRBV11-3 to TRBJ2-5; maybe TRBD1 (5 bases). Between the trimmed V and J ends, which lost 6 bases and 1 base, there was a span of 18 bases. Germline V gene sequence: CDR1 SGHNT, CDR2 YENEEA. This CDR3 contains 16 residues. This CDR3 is CASSRSQGGIQETQYF. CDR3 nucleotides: TGTGCCAGCAGTAGGTCGCAGGGCGGAATCCAAGAGACCCAGTACTTC.

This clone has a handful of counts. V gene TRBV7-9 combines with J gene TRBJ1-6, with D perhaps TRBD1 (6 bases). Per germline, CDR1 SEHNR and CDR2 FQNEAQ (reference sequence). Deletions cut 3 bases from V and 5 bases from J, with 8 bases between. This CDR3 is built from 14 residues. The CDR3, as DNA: TGTGCCAGCAGCTTGGGGACAAATAATTCACCCCTCCACTTT. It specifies CASSLGTNNSPLHF.

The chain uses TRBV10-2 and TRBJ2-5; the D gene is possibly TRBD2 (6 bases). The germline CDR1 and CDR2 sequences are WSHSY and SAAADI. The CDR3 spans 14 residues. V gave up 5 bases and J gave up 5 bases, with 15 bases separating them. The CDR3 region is CASSYRRAGETQYF. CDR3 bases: TGCGCCAGCAGTTACCGGAGGGCCGGTGAGACCCAGTACTTC.

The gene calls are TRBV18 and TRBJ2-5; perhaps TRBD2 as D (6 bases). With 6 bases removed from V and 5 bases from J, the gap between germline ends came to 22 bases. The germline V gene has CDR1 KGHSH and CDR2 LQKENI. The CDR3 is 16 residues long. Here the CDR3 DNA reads TGTGCCAGCTCCCTGACCGGGACTGGGATCTGGGAGACCCAGTACTTC. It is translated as CASSLTGTGIWETQYF.

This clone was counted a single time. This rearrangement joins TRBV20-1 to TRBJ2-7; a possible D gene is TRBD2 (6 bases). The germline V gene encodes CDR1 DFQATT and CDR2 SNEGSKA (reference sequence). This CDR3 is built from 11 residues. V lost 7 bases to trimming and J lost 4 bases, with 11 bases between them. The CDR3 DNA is TGCAGTGGGAGCGGGTTGTACGAGCAGTACTTC. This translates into CSGSGLYEQYF.

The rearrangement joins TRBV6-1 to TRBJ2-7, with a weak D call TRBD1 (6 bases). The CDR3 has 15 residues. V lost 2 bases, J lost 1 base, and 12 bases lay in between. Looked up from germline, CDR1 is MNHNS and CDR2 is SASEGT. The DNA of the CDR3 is TGTGCCAGCAGTGAAAAGACAGGCCTTTCCTACGAGCAGTACTTC. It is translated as CASSEKTGLSYEQYF.

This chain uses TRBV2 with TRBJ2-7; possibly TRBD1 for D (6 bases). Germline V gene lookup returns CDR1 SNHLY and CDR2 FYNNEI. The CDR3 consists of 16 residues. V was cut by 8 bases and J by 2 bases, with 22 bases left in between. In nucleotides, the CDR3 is TGTGCCAGCGGCGGTAGGGGGAATTTATTCCCCTACGAGCAGTACTTC. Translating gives CASGGRGNLFPYEQYF.

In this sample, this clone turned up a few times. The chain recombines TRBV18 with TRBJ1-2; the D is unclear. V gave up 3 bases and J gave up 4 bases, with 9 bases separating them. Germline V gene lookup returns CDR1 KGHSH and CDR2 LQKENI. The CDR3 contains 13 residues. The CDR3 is CASSPIDTYGYTF. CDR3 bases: TGTGCCAGCTCACCCATTGACACCTATGGCTACACCTTC.

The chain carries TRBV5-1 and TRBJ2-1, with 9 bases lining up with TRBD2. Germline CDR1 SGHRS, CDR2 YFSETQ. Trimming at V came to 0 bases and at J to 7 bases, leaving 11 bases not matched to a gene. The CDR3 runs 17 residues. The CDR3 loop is CASSLAAQRGDGNEQFF. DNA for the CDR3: TGCGCCAGCAGCTTGGCCGCCCAGCGGGGGGATGGTAATGAGCAGTTCTTC.